Listed below are T cell receptor beta chains from one sample, sequenced in a study of PD-1 blockade in mismatch repair-deficient tumors. Method: immunoSEQ multiplex PCR; TCRdb's copy keeps in-frame clones and lacks some. Of around 50,000 clones detected, over 60% appear once; the ten largest clones hold around 3.5%. Sequenced material: PBMCs, taken before pembrolizumab treatment. These receptors came from an adult with mismatch repair-deficient cancer. Each CDR3 is given with its conserved first and last residue. The D gene is left open where the match is weak. Size values are once, few and many counts, or a class for expanded clones, and some rows have none.

TRBJ1-2 NA TRBV5-4 16 NA CASSQDEESPNYGYTF TGCGCCAGCAGCCAAGATGAAGAATCTCCTAACTATGGCTACACCTTC
TRBJ2-1 NA TRBV5-1 15 TRBD2 CASSLDPSGRASQFF TGCGCCAGCAGCTTGGACCCTAGCGGGAGGGCATCGCAGTTCTTC
TRBJ1-1 few TRBV6-5 13 NA CASSYSSSTEAFF TGTGCCAGCAGTTACTCAAGCAGCACTGAAGCTTTCTTT
TRBJ2-1 NA TRBV18 15 TRBD2 CASSPTGLAGDEQFF TGTGCCAGCTCACCAACGGGACTAGCGGGAGATGAGCAGTTCTTC
TRBJ1-2 NA TRBV5-6 14 NA CASSLESLGVGYTF TGTGCCAGCAGCCTTGAATCACTAGGCGTAGGCTACACCTTC
TRBJ1-2 NA TRBV27 16 TRBD1 CASSRSGTGGAGGYTF TGTGCCAGCAGTAGATCCGGGACAGGAGGGGCGGGGGGCTACACCTTC
TRBJ2-7 once TRBV18 11 NA CASSTAYEQYF TGTGCCAGCTCAACGGCCTACGAGCAGTACTTC
TRBJ2-7 NA TRBV7-9 17 TRBD2 CASSQFPSGKSSYEQYF TGTGCCAGCAGCCAGTTCCCTAGCGGAAAGAGCTCCTACGAGCAGTACTTC
TRBJ1-1 NA TRBV4-1 16 NA CASSQEGGRRGTEAFF TGCGCCAGCAGCCAAGAAGGGGGGCGCCGCGGGACTGAAGCTTTCTTT
TRBJ1-5 NA TRBV9 13 NA CASSAGVGQPQHF TGTGCCAGCAGCGCCGGAGTAGGGCAGCCCCAGCATTTT
TRBJ2-1 once TRBV27 13 NA CASSFGTYNEQFF TGTGCCAGCAGTTTCGGGACCTACAATGAGCAGTTCTTC
TRBJ2-1 NA TRBV6-6 15 TRBD2 CASRGLAGEGNEQFF TGTGCCAGCAGGGGGCTAGCGGGAGAAGGCAATGAGCAGTTCTTC
TRBJ2-5 NA TRBV21-1 17 NA CASSKDDRTGEGETQYF TGTGCCAGCAGCAAAGACGACAGGACAGGGGAGGGAGAGACCCAGTACTTC
TRBJ1-2 NA TRBV27 14 NA CASSLKVGYYGYTF TGTGCCAGCAGTTTAAAAGTCGGTTACTATGGCTACACCTTC
TRBJ2-2 few TRBV19 17 TRBD2 CASSTRLAGANTGELFF TGTGCCAGTAGTACCCGACTAGCGGGAGCGAACACCGGGGAGCTGTTTTTT
TRBJ1-1 NA TRBV14 15 NA CASSRFTGGGTEAFF TGTGCCAGCAGCCGTTTTACGGGAGGAGGTACTGAAGCTTTCTTT
TRBJ1-4 NA TRBV29-1 16 TRBD1 CSVEAGPGTGYEKLFF TGCAGCGTTGAAGCAGGGCCGGGGACAGGGTATGAAAAACTGTTTTTT
TRBJ2-7 once TRBV5-1 14 TRBD1 CASSRTGGAYEQYF TGCGCCAGCAGCCGGACAGGGGGCGCATACGAGCAGTACTTC
TRBJ2-3 NA TRBV5-6 13 NA CASSTLSTDTQYF TGTGCCAGCAGTACACTTTCCACAGATACGCAGTATTTT
TRBJ2-1 once TRBV5-1 16 TRBD2 CASSSSLGGGNNEQFF TGCGCCAGCAGCTCCTCCCTGGGGGGAGGGAACAATGAGCAGTTCTTC
TRBJ2-3 NA TRBV6-5 13 NA CASSLSVRDTQYF TGTGCCAGCAGTCTTTCCGTTCGGGATACGCAGTATTTT
TRBJ2-1 once TRBV11-3 16 NA CASSSPQERDNNEQFF TGTGCCAGCAGTTCCCCCCAGGAGCGGGACAACAATGAGCAGTTCTTC
TRBJ2-1 NA TRBV21-1 17 NA CASSKAGTVRGYNEQFF TGTGCCAGCAGCAAAGCGGGGACAGTCAGAGGTTACAATGAGCAGTTCTTC
TRBJ2-1 NA TRBV7-3 14 TRBD2 CASSLQSGGDEQFF TGTGCCAGCAGCTTACAGAGCGGGGGGGATGAGCAGTTCTTC
TRBJ2-7 NA TRBV6-5 12 NA CASSSDIHEQYF TGTGCCAGCAGTTCGGATATACACGAGCAGTACTTC
TRBJ1-5 NA TRBV11-1 13 NA CASTDSGNQPQHF TGTGCCAGCACCGATTCAGGCAATCAGCCCCAGCATTTT
TRBJ1-1 NA TRBV9 13 NA CASSRQSDTEAFF TGTGCCAGCAGCAGGCAATCAGACACTGAAGCTTTCTTT
TRBJ2-7 NA TRBV25-1 14 TRBD1 CASRGQGRSYEQYF TGTGCCAGCAGGGGACAGGGGAGATCCTACGAGCAGTACTTC
TRBJ1-2 once TRBV6-5 13 NA CASKVWSNYGYTF TGTGCCAGCAAGGTCTGGTCCAACTATGGCTACACCTTC
TRBJ2-3 NA TRBV19 15 TRBD2 CASSIEAGRTDTQYF TGTGCCAGTAGTATAGAAGCGGGACGCACAGATACGCAGTATTTT
TRBJ2-7 NA TRBV7-3 14 TRBD1 CASSTGQVFYEQYF TGTGCCAGCAGCACGGGACAGGTATTCTACGAGCAGTACTTC